This is a list of T cell receptor beta chains from one sample in a study of T cells in Graves' hyperthyroidism and ophthalmopathy. TCRdb passed the multiplex PCR reads through MiXCR, listing each CDR3 protein once. This sample carries roughly 400,000 distinct CDR3 sequences, 25% of them seen once, and the ten largest clones take roughly 70%. Specimen: blood. These receptor sequences come from a man aged 50 to 60 with Graves' hyperthyroidism. Both conserved end residues are part of each CDR3. D genes are given only for firm matches. A row's size may be missing; if present it is once, few, many or a size class.

d_call	clone_size	v_call	j_call	cdr3_aa	cdr3_nt
TRBD1	many	TRBV19	TRBJ2-6	CANLDRGWSGANVLTF	TGTGCCAACCTGGACAGGGGCTGGTCTGGGGCCAACGTCCTGACTTTC
TRBD1	.	TRBV7-8	TRBJ2-6	CASSLAFQGASGANVLTF	TGTGCCAGCAGCTTAGCGTTTCAGGGGGCGAGTGGGGCCAACGTCCTGACTTTC
.	few	TRBV10-3	TRBJ2-7	CAISESIRTGYEQYF	TGTGCCATCAGTGAGTCGATCCGGACGGGCTACGAGCAGTACTTC
TRBD1	.	TRBV5-8	TRBJ2-5	CASSTGEGARETQYF	TGTGCCAGCAGCACTGGAGAGGGGGCGAGGGAGACCCAGTACTTC
.	few	TRBV6-1	TRBJ1-1	CASKGSGSRGTEAFF	TGTGCCAGCAAGGGATCCGGGTCAAGGGGCACTGAAGCTTTCTTT
.	many	TRBV3-1	TRBJ1-1	CASSQETGAFF	TGTGCCAGCAGCCAAGAGACAGGCGCTTTCTTT
.	.	TRBV6-1	TRBJ1-1	CASRRGGNTEAFF	TGTGCCAGCCGTAGAGGAGGGAACACTGAAGCTTTCTTT
.	few	TRBV6-1	TRBJ1-1	CASSELGVNTEAFF	TGTGCCAGCAGTGAATTAGGGGTCAACACTGAAGCTTTCTTT
.	few	TRBV6-2/TRBV6-3	TRBJ2-6	CASSSTSSRQAGANVLTF	TGTGCCAGCAGCTCGACGTCCAGCAGACAAGCTGGGGCCAACGTCCTGACTTTC
TRBD1	.	TRBV7-6	TRBJ2-5	CASSLVGQRETQYF	TGTGCCAGCAGCTTAGTGGGACAGCGGGAGACCCAGTACTTC
.	many	TRBV12-3/TRBV12-4	TRBJ2-3	CATQDSLVDTQYF	TGTGCCACCCAGGACAGTCTGGTAGATACGCAGTATTTT
.	.	TRBV3-1	TRBJ2-7	CASSQTRTEQYF	TGTGCCAGCAGCCAAACGAGGACCGAGCAGTACTTC
.	.	TRBV30	TRBJ1-1	CAWSVWGDTEAFF	TGTGCCTGGAGTGTGTGGGGGGACACTGAAGCTTTCTTT
.	.	TRBV13	TRBJ2-7	CASSYHGQFYEQYF	TGTGCCAGCAGTTATCATGGACAGTTCTACGAGCAGTACTTC
.	.	TRBV4-2	TRBJ1-2	CASSHQLYGYTF	TGTGCCAGCAGCCACCAACTTTATGGCTACACCTTC
.	.	TRBV9	TRBJ2-5	CASSVGTISRETQYF	TGTGCCAGCAGCGTAGGGACCATCTCCCGGGAGACCCAGTACTTC
TRBD2	once	TRBV6-1	TRBJ2-1	CASIGLAGAKQFF	TGTGCCAGCATTGGGCTAGCGGGAGCAAAGCAGTTCTTC
TRBD2	few	TRBV12-3/TRBV12-4	TRBJ2-1	CASSGWGGLFNEQFF	TGTGCCAGCAGTGGCTGGGGAGGGCTGTTCAATGAGCAGTTCTTC
TRBD1	many	TRBV27	TRBJ2-7	CASSPLTARTGGYEQYF	TGTGCCAGCAGTCCCTTGACGGCTAGGACAGGGGGCTACGAGCAGTACTTC
.	.	TRBV24-1	TRBJ2-5	CATSDSLYTAQYF	TGTGCCACCAGTGATTCTTTATACACGGCACAGTACTTC
.	few	TRBV19	TRBJ2-2	CASSSSGGYTGELFF	TGTGCCAGTAGCTCGTCAGGGGGGTACACCGGGGAGCTGTTTTTT
TRBD1	few	TRBV6-1	TRBJ1-2	CASSEVAGGLGYTF	TGTGCCAGCAGTGAAGTGGCAGGGGGTTTGGGCTACACCTTC
TRBD1	.	TRBV9	TRBJ1-1	CASSEGQGGTEAFF	TGTGCCAGTAGCGAGGGACAGGGAGGCACTGAAGCTTTCTTT
TRBD1	.	TRBV28	TRBJ2-7	CASSLLGQLYEQYF	TGTGCCAGCAGTTTATTGGGACAGCTGTACGAGCAGTACTTC
.	few	TRBV5-5	TRBJ2-3	CASSWGRRGTDTQYF	TGTGCCAGCAGCTGGGGCCGCCGTGGCACAGATACGCAGTATTTT
.	.	TRBV2	TRBJ2-5	CASSESFGTTDF	TGTGCCAGCAGTGAATCTTTTGGGACAACAGACTTC
.	.	TRBV15	TRBJ2-7	CATSRVLGHEQYF	TGTGCCACCAGCAGAGTTTTAGGCCACGAGCAGTACTTC
TRBD2	.	TRBV9	TRBJ2-1	CASSGLGTTNEQFF	TGTGCCAGCAGCGGACTTGGGACTACCAATGAGCAGTTCTTC
TRBD1	.	TRBV19	TRBJ2-7	CASSFLPGTGDHEQYF	TGTGCCAGTAGTTTCCTACCCGGGACAGGGGACCACGAGCAGTACTTC
TRBD2	.	TRBV3-1	TRBJ2-3	CASSPVLGASGAGDTQYF	TGTGCCAGCAGCCCAGTACTGGGGGCTAGCGGGGCGGGAGATACGCAGTATTTT
.	many	TRBV30	TRBJ2-1	CAWSGGLEQFF	TGTGCCTGGAGTGGGGGCCTTGAGCAGTTCTTC
.	.	TRBV12-3/TRBV12-4	TRBJ2-3	CASSWNTDTQYF	TGTGCCAGCAGTTGGAACACAGATACGCAGTATTTT
TRBD1	few	TRBV6-5	TRBJ2-7	CASSYSRDRSYEQYF	TGTGCCAGCAGTTACTCCCGGGACAGATCCTACGAGCAGTACTTC
.	few	TRBV3-1	TRBJ1-2	CASSQGGSGGYGYTF	TGTGCCAGCAGCCAAGGAGGGAGTGGGGGATATGGCTACACCTTC
.	.	TRBV27	TRBJ1-6	CASSLEGMNSPLHF	TGTGCCAGCAGTTTAGAAGGGATGAATTCACCCCTCCACTTT
TRBD2	few	TRBV11-3	TRBJ2-5	CASSGGGSMVGTQYF	TGTGCCAGCAGTGGTGGCGGGAGTATGGTTGGGACCCAGTACTTC
TRBD2	.	TRBV4-1	TRBJ2-3	CASSQETTSGRINTQYF	TGCGCCAGCAGCCAAGAAACTACTAGCGGGAGAATAAATACGCAGTATTTT
TRBD2	.	TRBV12-3/TRBV12-4	TRBJ2-5	CASSFSGTSQETQYF	TGTGCCAGCAGTTTTTCCGGGACTAGCCAAGAGACCCAGTACTTC
TRBD1	.	TRBV5-6	TRBJ2-1	CASSLIDRGTHEQFF	TGTGCCAGCAGCTTGATTGACAGGGGTACACATGAGCAGTTCTTC
.	many	TRBV30	TRBJ1-2	CAWGGDGLFNGYTF	TGTGCCTGGGGGGGGGACGGTTTATTCAATGGCTACACCTTC
.	few	TRBV20-1	TRBJ1-1	CSAPTVQVGGTEAFF	TGCAGTGCTCCGACAGTCCAGGTAGGAGGCACTGAAGCTTTCTTT
.	.	TRBV6-1	TRBJ1-2	CASSERPDSPNYGYTF	TGTGCCAGCAGTGAAAGGCCAGACTCACCTAACTATGGCTACACCTTC
.	once	TRBV28	TRBJ2-7	CASSFQDSIRNEQYF	TGTGCCAGCAGTTTTCAGGACTCCATTCGGAACGAGCAGTACTTC
.	.	TRBV11-3	TRBJ2-1	CASARGGSHEQFF	TGTGCCAGCGCAAGGGGCGGGTCCCACGAGCAGTTCTTC
TRBD1	.	TRBV6-1	TRBJ1-2	CASSKSPSGQGGYGHTF	TGTGCCAGCAGTAAATCCCCCTCGGGACAGGGGGGATATGGCCACACCTTC
.	many	TRBV7-9	TRBJ1-2	CASSYHDRLHGYTF	TGTGCCAGCAGCTACCATGACAGGTTACATGGCTACACCTTC